The T cell receptor beta chain under discussion was sequenced for a study of T cell therapy after organ transplantation. Across the whole study: T cells were expanded 2 weeks with 30 CMV class I/II epitopes.

As to this clone: What it recognizes is unknown.

Generated by immunoSEQ multiplex PCR, the TCRdb table keeps only in-frame clones and is missing some. In the table there are about 17,000 clones, 65% to 90% of which are singletons. Time point described: 20-29 weeks after completion of therapy. Germline-derived CDR1 and CDR2 are SEHNR and FQNEAQ (reference sequence). Trimming removed 1 base at V and 11 bases at J, with 14 bases between. CDR3 length equals 13 residues. Study conclusions and caveats: Pretherapy CD8 clonality inversely correlated with its fold change after therapy. Post-therapy reconstitution appeared to include transferred and endogenous clonotypes.

This specimen consisted of CD8+ T cells from blood, obtained after autologous CMV-specific T cell therapy. The chain joins TRBV7-9 to TRBJ1-1, with D maybe TRBD1 (6 bases). The sequence was collected from a human patient who had received a solid organ transplant and had CMV disease. T cells may partly derive from the graft donor. Here the CDR3 reads CASSLGGAQGAFF. The CDR3 DNA is TGTGCCAGCAGCTTAGGGGGGGCCCAGGGGGCTTTCTTT.